Below are 27 T cell receptor beta chains sequenced from a single sample in a study of T cells and Merkel cell carcinoma outcomes. Measured with immunoSEQ multiplex PCR; TCRdb has only the in-frame clones, and not every one. Among more than 6,000 clones listed, just under 75% were seen once. Source material: tumor tissue from Merkel cell carcinoma. The receptors were gathered from a human donor with Merkel cell carcinoma. Some clones in this sample may be carry-over from other donors' samples.

The J gene is TRBJ1-2, the V gene TRBV30; D remains ambiguous. In germline, CDR1 is GTSNPN, CDR2 SVGIG (reference sequence). V lost 3 bases, J lost 7 bases, and 15 bases lay in between. The length of the CDR3 is 13 residues. DNA of the CDR3: TGTGCCTGGAGCACCCATACGACATCTGGCTACACCTTC. It specifies CAWSTHTTSGYTF.

This rearrangement joins TRBV7-2 to TRBJ1-3, with D perhaps matching TRBD1 (5 bases). The germline V and J ends were trimmed by 1 base and 4 bases, with 14 bases remaining between them. CDR3 length equals 16 residues. Germline values: CDR1 SGHTA, CDR2 FQGNSA. CDR3 nucleotide sequence: TGTGCCAGCAGCTTAGATCCGGGGGTAGGAGGAAACACCATATATTTT. This sequence encodes CASSLDPGVGGNTIYF.

This chain uses TRBV6-5 with TRBJ2-5, with D possibly matching TRBD2 (5 bases). Per germline, CDR1 MNHEY and CDR2 SVGAGI. V was pared by 0 bases and J by 7 bases, with 15 bases between. The CDR3 is 15 residues long. In DNA, the CDR3 is TGTGCCAGCAGTTACTCGAGAGGAGGTGTTGGGACCCAGTACTTC. Protein sequence: CASSYSRGGVGTQYF.

This clone has just a few counts. The chain employs TRBV7-8 and TRBJ2-7; 8 bases map to TRBD1. Losses at the gene ends were 1 base for V and 6 bases for J; bases not matched to a gene: 8. This CDR3 has 15 residues. Germline loops: CDR1 SGHVS, CDR2 FQNEAQ. The DNA of the CDR3 is TGTGCCAGCAGCTTAGAGGGGACAGGAGAGGGCGAGCAGTACTTC. This codes for CASSLEGTGEGEQYF.

The J gene is TRBJ2-3, the V gene TRBV28; D not certain. CDR3 length: 14 amino acids. Deletions cut 3 bases from V and 1 base from J, with 8 bases between. CDR1 is MDHEN and CDR2 is SYDVKM in the germline V gene. CDR3 DNA sequence: TGTGCCAGCAGTTTCCTCTCAGGCACAGATACGCAGTATTTT. Protein: CASSFLSGTDTQYF.

The chain combines TRBV6-5 with TRBJ1-2; D might be TRBD1 (6 bases). V dropped 5 bases and J dropped 8 bases, with 15 bases sitting between them. Per germline, CDR1 MNHEY and CDR2 SVGAGI. There are 13 residues in the CDR3. CDR3 amino acids: CASSRNFQGGYTF. CDR3 DNA sequence: TGTGCCAGCAGTAGAAACTTTCAGGGGGGCTACACCTTC.

This clone appeared a single time. V usage is TRBV30 and J usage is TRBJ1-4; the match to TRBD1 covers 7 bases. J gave up 2 bases and V 3 bases, and 3 bases lay outside the gene matches. The CDR3 loop spans 14 amino acids. CDR1 GTSNPN and CDR2 SVGIG come from the germline V gene (reference sequence). The CDR3 DNA follows: TGTGCCTGGAGCCTAGGGGGCACTAATGAAAAACTGTTTTTT. Translated: CAWSLGGTNEKLFF.

The DNA of the CDR3 is TGTGCCTGGACCCCAGGGGGGAGGGTGCACATTGAAGCTTTCTTT. Amino acids: CAWTPGGRVHIEAFF. The chain carries TRBV30 and TRBJ1-1, with TRBD1 matching over 7 bases. The V gene's germline CDR1 is GTSNPN and CDR2 SVGIG (reference sequence). Losses at the gene ends were 4 bases for V and 7 bases for J; bases not matched to a gene: 15. This CDR3 is built from 15 residues.

The V call is TRBV5-1, the J call TRBJ2-2; TRBD1 aligns across 10 bases. Germline V gives CDR1 SGHRS, CDR2 YFSETQ. Germline trimming cut 3 bases from V and 4 bases from J; bases unmatched to any gene: 3. This CDR3 spans 15 amino acids. CDR3 loop: CASSWDRGPTGELFF. CDR3 DNA sequence: TGCGCCAGCAGCTGGGACAGGGGTCCCACCGGGGAGCTGTTTTTT.

This clone turned up a few times. The rearrangement uses TRBV28 and TRBJ1-4; D perhaps matches TRBD1 (6 bases). CDR1 is MDHEN, CDR2 SYDVKM, per germline. V was shortened by 6 bases and J by 4 bases, with 15 bases between the two germline ends. The CDR3 is 15 residues long. CDR3 sequence reads: CASRGGTFSNEKLFF. In DNA, the CDR3 is TGTGCCAGCAGAGGCGGGACATTTAGTAATGAAAAACTGTTTTTT. Using reference TRBV28 and TRBJ1-4 for the parts outside the CDR3, the full variable domain is DVKVTQSSRYLVKRTGEKVFLECVQDMDHENMFWYRQDPGLGLRLIYFSYDVKMKEKGDIPEGYSVSREKKERFSLILESASTNQTSMYLCASRGGTFSNEKLFFGSGTQLSVL.

The rearrangement joins TRBV27 to TRBJ2-5; 8 nucleotides agree with TRBD2. The V segment lost 3 bases and the J segment 4 bases; nucleotides outside the gene matches: 4. Looked up from germline, CDR1 is MNHEY and CDR2 is SMNVEV (reference sequence). This CDR3 has 14 amino acids. In DNA, the CDR3 is TGTGCCAGCAGTTTCCTCGCGGGAGGAGAGACCCAGTACTTC. This sequence encodes CASSFLAGGETQYF.

This clone has just one count. The chain employs TRBV7-9 and TRBJ2-5; 13 bases fit TRBD2. CDR1 SEHNR and CDR2 FQNEAQ come from the germline V gene (reference sequence). V lost 4 bases to trimming and J lost 1 base; unmatched junction nucleotides: 3. The CDR3 has 16 amino acids. CDR3 nucleotides: TGTGCCAGCAGCTCGGGACTAGCGGGACTCCAAGAGACCCAGTACTTC. It is translated as CASSSGLAGLQETQYF.

The chain joins TRBV18 to TRBJ2-1; D may be TRBD2 (5 bases). V shed 1 base and J shed 5 bases, with 15 bases lying between them. The CDR3 spans 16 residues. Germline CDR1 is KGHSH and CDR2 is LQKENI. The CDR3 region has the DNA TGTGCCAGCTCACCACGAGTAGAGGGCTTGAACAATGAGCAGTTCTTC. Encoded protein: CASSPRVEGLNNEQFF.

This chain joins TRBV11-2 and TRBJ2-7, with D maybe TRBD1 (6 bases). The V gene lost 5 bases and the J gene lost 6 bases, with 14 bases spanning the gap. Germline V gene sequence: CDR1 SGHAT, CDR2 FQNNGV. The CDR3 is 13 residues long. The DNA for the CDR3 is TGTGCCAGCAGCGTAGCAGGGGCGAGCGAGCAGTACTTC. It codes for CASSVAGASEQYF.

The rearrangement joins TRBV5-4 to TRBJ2-1, with 7 bases fitting TRBD2. This CDR3 is built from 16 residues. In germline, CDR1 is SGHNT, CDR2 YYREEE (reference sequence). Germline trimming cut 4 bases from V and 0 bases from J; bases unmatched to any gene: 7. CDR3 nucleotide sequence: TGTGCCAGCAGCCCGCCGGGGAGGGACTCCTACAATGAGCAGTTCTTC. The encoded protein is CASSPPGRDSYNEQFF.

This clone has only one observation. For the CDR3, the DNA is TGTGCCAGCAGCTTAGCACTAGCGGCCTACGAGCAGTACTTC. This encodes CASSLALAAYEQYF. This chain uses TRBV11-2 with TRBJ2-7; 8 bases line up with TRBD2. The CDR3 has 14 residues. The germline V gene encodes CDR1 SGHAT and CDR2 FQNNGV. J was trimmed by 2 bases and V by 1 base; bases with no gene match: 1.

This sequence joins TRBV19 and TRBJ2-2; maybe TRBD2 (6 bases). Germline lookup yields CDR1 LNHDA and CDR2 SQIVND (reference sequence). Between the trimmed V and J ends, which lost 1 base and 3 bases, there was a span of 12 bases. The CDR3 is 16 amino acids. CDR3 bases: TGTGCCAGTAGTATAGGGGTAGGAGGGTACACCGGGGAGCTGTTTTTT. Amino acids: CASSIGVGGYTGELFF.

V is TRBV6-6 and J is TRBJ1-1; D uncertain. This CDR3 spans 12 amino acids. V was pared by 5 bases and J by 10 bases, with 14 bases between. Germline V gene sequence: CDR1 MNHNY, CDR2 SVGAGI (reference sequence). CDR3 amino acids: CASSPDGERAFF. Written as DNA, the CDR3 is TGTGCCAGCAGTCCTGACGGGGAACGAGCTTTCTTT.

The chain links TRBV6-6 to TRBJ1-5, with D possibly matching TRBD1 (6 bases). The V and J ends lost 4 bases and 3 bases respectively, with 10 bases between them. Germline V CDR1 and CDR2: MNHNY, SVGAGI (reference sequence). The CDR3 covers 14 residues. CDR3 DNA: TGTGCCAGCAGTTCGACAGGCCCCAATCAGCCCCAGCATTTT. As protein: CASSSTGPNQPQHF.

This chain connects TRBV30 to TRBJ2-3; D possibly uses TRBD1 or TRBD2 (5 bases each). V lost 4 bases to trimming and J lost 4 bases, with 9 bases between them. From germline, CDR1 is GTSNPN and CDR2 SVGIG (reference sequence). CDR3 length: 12 residues. DNA of the CDR3: TGTGCCTGGACGGGGACCCCAGATACGCAGTATTTT. It translates to CAWTGTPDTQYF.

This chain uses TRBV23-1 with TRBJ1-4; possible D gene TRBD1, 5 bases. TRBV23-1 is labeled an ORF, and its function is uncertain. The V end was cut by 7 bases, the J end by 2 bases, with 5 bases between. This CDR3 comprises 12 residues. Written as DNA, the CDR3 is TGCGCCAGCAACAGGACTAATGAAAAACTGTTTTTT. Translating gives CASNRTNEKLFF.

This chain uses TRBV6-5 with TRBJ2-2; 8 bases are a match to TRBD2. J lost 7 bases, V lost 0 bases, and 1 base had no gene match. CDR3 size: 14 residues. Looked up from germline, CDR1 is MNHEY and CDR2 is SVGAGI. Here the CDR3 reads CASSYSAGVGELFF. In DNA, the CDR3 is TGTGCCAGCAGTTACTCAGCGGGAGTCGGGGAGCTGTTTTTT.

This chain joins TRBV30 and TRBJ2-1; D is undetermined. Germline V gives CDR1 GTSNPN, CDR2 SVGIG (reference sequence). V was pared by 0 bases and J by 2 bases, with 8 bases between. The length of the CDR3 is 14 residues. CDR3 coding DNA: TGTGCCTGGAGTGTAGCGACCCCCTACAATGAGCAGTTCTTC. It translates to CAWSVATPYNEQFF. Drawing the rest from reference TRBV30 and TRBJ2-1, the complete variable domain is SQTIHQWPATLVQPVGSPLSLECTVEGTSNPNLYWYRQAAGRGLQLLFYSVGIGQISSEVPQNLSASRPQDRQFILSSKKLLLSDSGFYLCAWSVATPYNEQFFGPGTRLTVL.

The chain carries TRBV5-1 and TRBJ2-2; D may match TRBD1 or TRBD2 (5 bases each). Trimming removed 3 bases at V and 7 bases at J, with 19 bases between. The CDR3 contains 16 residues. Germline V gene lookup returns CDR1 SGHRS and CDR2 YFSETQ. The CDR3 reads CASSSTGTPGGGELFF. The CDR3 region has the DNA TGCGCCAGCAGCTCTACCGGGACCCCCGGTGGCGGGGAGCTGTTTTTT.

The rearrangement uses TRBV7-9 and TRBJ2-7; 10 bases line up with TRBD1. The CDR3 runs 15 residues. J gave up 3 bases and V 5 bases, and 7 bases lay outside the gene matches. The V gene's germline CDR1 is SEHNR and CDR2 FQNEAQ (reference sequence). For the CDR3, the DNA is TGTGCCAGCAGCCCCCAGGGGACAGGGGTCTACGAGCAGTACTTC. Its translation: CASSPQGTGVYEQYF.

This chain uses TRBV19 with TRBJ2-5, with 8 bases that match TRBD2. This CDR3 is built from 15 residues. J was trimmed by 2 bases and V by 5 bases; bases with no gene match: 7. The germline gives CDR1 LNHDA, CDR2 SQIVND (reference sequence). The CDR3 DNA follows: TGTGCCAGTAGTCACAGCGGGAGCCCACAAGAGACCCAGTACTTC. Translated: CASSHSGSPQETQYF.

The chain combines TRBV4-2 with TRBJ2-3, with TRBD1 identical over 7 bases. From germline, CDR1 is LGHNA and CDR2 YNFKEQ. Trimming took 4 bases from V and 0 from J; bases not matched to a gene: 7. The CDR3 is 16 amino acids. CDR3 coding DNA: TGTGCCAGCAGCCCCCGGGACAGCAGCAGCACAGATACGCAGTATTTT. Translation: CASSPRDSSSTDTQYF.